These 31 T cell receptor beta chains originate from one sample sequenced in a study of PD-1 and CTLA-4 blockade in melanoma. Produced via immunoSEQ multiplex PCR; TCRdb's table is partial and in-frame only. The sample has over 25,000 clones, roughly 89% seen once. This material consisted of CD8+ T cells from peripheral blood, taken before anti-PD-1 treatment. These receptors came from a human donor with melanoma.

This clone counts as medium-sized. This chain joins TRBV4-2 and TRBJ2-2; 7 nucleotides line up with TRBD1. The ends lost 0 bases at V and 6 bases at J; junction bases unmatched: 7. Germline lookup yields CDR1 LGHNA and CDR2 YNFKEQ. This CDR3 is 16 amino acids long. This CDR3 reads CASSQEPQGVPGELFF. CDR3 nucleotide sequence: TGTGCCAGCAGCCAAGAGCCCCAGGGGGTCCCCGGGGAGCTGTTTTTT.

This clone was picked up a small number of times. The chain uses TRBV2 and TRBJ2-3, with a tentative D call TRBD1 (5 bases). CDR1 is SNHLY and CDR2 is FYNNEI in the germline V gene. Deletions cut 3 bases from V and 0 bases from J, with 13 bases between. The CDR3 consists of 16 residues. Written as DNA, the CDR3 is TGTGCCAGCAGTGAGACGACAGAATCTAGCACAGATACGCAGTATTTT. Protein product: CASSETTESSTDTQYF.

The count of this clone is one. The chain is built from TRBV28 and TRBJ1-2; D not certain. The ends were cut back, 6 bases at V and 1 base at J, with 21 bases in the middle. Germline CDR1 and CDR2: MDHEN and SYDVKM. This CDR3 region has 17 residues. CDR3 in amino acids: CASSPVDRPLINYGYTF. The CDR3 DNA reads as TGTGCCAGCAGCCCGGTCGACCGACCCTTAATTAACTATGGCTACACCTTC.

The chain uses TRBV5-1 and TRBJ2-2, with a weak D call TRBD1 (6 bases). CDR1 is SGHRS, CDR2 YFSETQ, per germline. Trimming took 5 bases from V and 8 from J, leaving 10 bases between them. The CDR3 spans 12 residues. Here the CDR3 reads CASSSGDGELFF. In DNA form, the CDR3 reads TGCGCCAGCAGTTCAGGGGATGGGGAGCTGTTTTTT.

The V gene is TRBV6-5, the J gene TRBJ1-4, with 7 nucleotides matching TRBD1. Germline V gene sequence: CDR1 MNHEY, CDR2 SVGAGI. The CDR3 is 15 amino acids. Trimming took 5 bases from V and 3 from J; bases not matched to a gene: 6. CDR3 DNA sequence: TGTGCCAGCAGTCCTCGGGACAGCCCTAATGAAAAACTGTTTTTT. Its translation: CASSPRDSPNEKLFF.

V usage is TRBV9 and J usage is TRBJ1-3, with a weak D call TRBD1 (6 bases). Germline V gives CDR1 SGDLS, CDR2 YYNGEE. The length of the CDR3 is 15 residues. Trimming took 0 bases from V and 2 from J, leaving 9 bases between them. The DNA of the CDR3 is TGTGCCAGCAGCGTAGAGGCAGGGGCTGGAAACACCATATATTTT. The encoded protein is CASSVEAGAGNTIYF. Full variable domain (remainder filled in from reference TRBV9 and TRBJ1-3): DSGVTQTPKHLITATGQRVTLRCSPRSGDLSVYWYQQSLDQGLQFLIQYYNGEERAKGNILERFSAQQFPDLHSELNLSSLELGDSALYFCASSVEAGAGNTIYFGEGSWLTVV.

The rearrangement links TRBV7-9 to TRBJ2-1, with TRBD2 as a possible D gene (5 bases). The CDR3 covers 14 residues. Trimming removed 1 base from V and 8 bases from J, with 12 bases in between. CDR1 SEHNR and CDR2 FQNEAQ come from the germline V gene (reference sequence). CDR3 residues: CASSLGDSVYEQFF. CDR3 coding DNA: TGTGCCAGCAGCTTAGGGGATAGCGTCTATGAGCAGTTCTTC.

The chain links TRBV28 to TRBJ2-7; perhaps TRBD2 as D (5 bases). The CDR3 contains 14 residues. Looked up from germline, CDR1 is MDHEN and CDR2 is SYDVKM. V lost 4 bases and J lost 3, with 13 bases in between. CDR3 nucleotides: TGTGCCAGCAGTTCCGGGATGTTGGGCTACGAGCAGTACTTC. Amino acids: CASSSGMLGYEQYF. The entire variable domain, with the rest obtained from reference TRBV28 and TRBJ2-7, is as follows: DVKVTQSSRYLVKRTGEKVFLECVQDMDHENMFWYRQDPGLGLRLIYFSYDVKMKEKGDIPEGYSVSREKKERFSLILESASTNQTSMYLCASSSGMLGYEQYFGPGTRLTVT.

V usage is TRBV28 and J usage is TRBJ2-5; a possible D gene is TRBD2 (5 bases). CDR3 length: 14 residues. V was trimmed by 3 bases and J by 5 bases, leaving 13 bases between them. Germline V CDR1 and CDR2: MDHEN, SYDVKM. CDR3 coding DNA: TGTGCCAGCAGTTTTTTCGGGGTAGGGGAGACCCAGTACTTC. It codes for CASSFFGVGETQYF.

This clone was detected only a few times. This rearrangement joins TRBV14 to TRBJ2-7; D might be TRBD2 (6 bases). The germline V gene has CDR1 SGHDN and CDR2 FVKESK. The CDR3 runs to 18 residues. Trimming shortened V by 6 bases and J by 1 base, and 25 bases separated the two germline ends. The CDR3 sequence is CASRKHVRLASISYEQYF. CDR3 nucleotides: TGTGCCAGCAGGAAGCATGTCCGGCTAGCGTCTATTTCCTACGAGCAGTACTTC.

This chain connects TRBV7-9 to TRBJ2-7; D gene ambiguous. V gave up 6 bases and J gave up 0 bases, with 12 bases separating them. Germline CDR1 SEHNR, CDR2 FQNEAQ (reference sequence). This CDR3 comprises 14 residues. CDR3 coding DNA: TGTGCCAGCAGTCCCCCAGATCCCTCCTACGAGCAGTACTTC. Protein: CASSPPDPSYEQYF.

The chain recombines TRBV5-1 with TRBJ2-7, with D tentatively TRBD1 (7 bases). This CDR3 region has 16 residues. The V end lost 0 bases, the J end lost 0 bases, and 13 bases lay between the germline ends. Germline V CDR1 and CDR2: SGHRS, YFSETQ. CDR3 sequence: CASSLGRGLISYEQYF. CDR3 sequence (DNA): TGCGCCAGCAGCTTGGGGAGGGGGCTGATCTCCTACGAGCAGTACTTC.

This rearrangement joins TRBV9 to TRBJ2-7; TRBD1 aligns across 7 bases. This CDR3 spans 15 amino acids. V lost 3 bases and J lost 0; bases outside the gene matches: 6. Germline V gene sequence: CDR1 SGDLS, CDR2 YYNGEE. This CDR3 is CASSGRDSSSYEQYF. Here the CDR3 DNA reads TGTGCCAGCAGCGGCCGGGACAGTAGCTCCTACGAGCAGTACTTC.

The rearrangement links TRBV19 to TRBJ1-5, with D possibly being TRBD1 (6 bases). Germline values: CDR1 LNHDA, CDR2 SQIVND (reference sequence). Trimming took off 5 bases at V and 4 bases at J, with 15 bases between the two ends. The CDR3 runs 15 residues. As DNA, the CDR3 is TGTGCCAGTAGTTGGGGATTCCAGGGGAATCAGCCCCAGCATTTT. Translating gives CASSWGFQGNQPQHF.

The chain couples TRBV13 to TRBJ2-3; D may be TRBD2 (6 bases). This CDR3 has 13 amino acids. V was clipped by 8 bases and J by 0 bases, with 9 bases between them. Germline V gene sequence: CDR1 PRHDT, CDR2 FYEKMQ (reference sequence). This chain's CDR3 is CASERGSTDTQYF. CDR3 in DNA: TGTGCCAGCGAACGGGGGAGCACAGATACGCAGTATTTT.

V is TRBV6-5 and J is TRBJ2-7, with 7 bases fitting TRBD1. Trimming cost V 6 bases and J 1 base; bases outside gene matches: 9. The CDR3 is made up of 15 amino acids. Germline values: CDR1 MNHEY, CDR2 SVGAGI. The CDR3: CASSSTSGQSYEQYF. CDR3 sequence (DNA): TGTGCCAGCAGCTCGACTTCGGGACAGTCCTACGAGCAGTACTTC.

The chain couples TRBV15 to TRBJ2-7; D possibly corresponds to TRBD2 (6 bases). This CDR3 is built from 13 residues. CDR1 is LNHNV, CDR2 YYDKDF, per germline (reference sequence). V lost 4 bases to trimming and J lost 7 bases, with 14 bases between them. The DNA for the CDR3 is TGTGCCACCAGCACGGGGGTGGGGTATGAGCAGTACTTC. This codes for CATSTGVGYEQYF.

The J gene is TRBJ1-2, the V gene TRBV6-5; 8 bases agree with TRBD1. From germline, CDR1 is MNHEY and CDR2 SVGAGI. The ends lost 6 bases at V and 6 bases at J; junction bases unmatched: 9. This CDR3 spans 14 amino acids. The CDR3 DNA reads TGTGCCAGCAGCAGACAGGGGTCCGTACATGGCTACACCTTC. Translating it yields CASSRQGSVHGYTF.

This clone showed up just a few times. The chain uses TRBV9 and TRBJ2-7, with TRBD1 identical over 9 bases. CDR1 is SGDLS, CDR2 YYNGEE, per germline. The CDR3 spans 15 residues. Trimming at V came to 0 bases and at J to 3 bases, leaving 4 bases not matched to a gene. DNA of the CDR3: TGTGCCAGCAGCGTAGCGGGGACAGGGTACTACGAGCAGTACTTC. Its protein product is CASSVAGTGYYEQYF. The full variable domain, in which reference TRBV9 and TRBJ2-7 provide the parts outside the CDR3, is DSGVTQTPKHLITATGQRVTLRCSPRSGDLSVYWYQQSLDQGLQFLIQYYNGEERAKGNILERFSAQQFPDLHSELNLSSLELGDSALYFCASSVAGTGYYEQYFGPGTRLTVT.

The gene calls are TRBV9 and TRBJ2-2, with D unclear. The CDR3 runs 13 residues. The V gene lost 5 bases and the J gene lost 2 bases, with 7 bases spanning the gap. Germline V gene data show CDR1 as SGDLS and CDR2 as YYNGEE. CDR3 sequence (DNA): TGTGCCAGCAGGGATCATAACACCGGGGAGCTGTTTTTT. It yields the protein CASRDHNTGELFF.

The genes are TRBV7-6 and TRBJ2-7; D ambiguous. The CDR3 is 14 amino acids. The germline CDR1 and CDR2 sequences are SGHVS and FNYEAQ. With 1 base removed from V and 5 bases from J, the gap between germline ends came to 12 bases. Here the CDR3 reads CASSLVAGFNEQYF. The CDR3 coding sequence is TGTGCCAGCAGCTTAGTGGCAGGCTTCAACGAGCAGTACTTC.

The rearrangement joins TRBV7-6 to TRBJ2-3, with 10 nucleotides matching TRBD2. This CDR3 is built from 14 residues. With 6 bases clipped from V and 5 bases from J, the junction kept 5 bases outside the gene matches. Germline assignment: CDR1 SGHVS and CDR2 FNYEAQ. The CDR3 region is CASRGTSEGDTQYF. Here the CDR3 DNA reads TGTGCCAGCAGGGGGACTAGCGAGGGAGATACGCAGTATTTT.

In DNA, the CDR3 is TGTGCCAGCAGTTTGCAGGCCGATCAGCCCCAGCATTTT. Its protein is CASSLQADQPQHF. The V call is TRBV28, the J call TRBJ1-5; D remains ambiguous. Germline lookup yields CDR1 MDHEN and CDR2 SYDVKM. Trimming took off 3 bases at V and 5 bases at J, with 8 bases between the two ends. There are 13 residues in the CDR3.

This clone was counted a single time. The genes are TRBV10-3 and TRBJ2-7, with TRBD2 matching over 10 bases. Germline V gives CDR1 ENHRY, CDR2 SYGVKD. The CDR3 consists of 15 residues. After removal of 3 bases from V and 7 bases from J, the junction contained 9 bases not matched to a gene. The CDR3 coding sequence is TGTGCCATCAGTGATACGGCTAGCGGGAGAGCTGAGCAGTACTTC. Translated, it gives CAISDTASGRAEQYF.

This chain uses TRBV6-1 with TRBJ2-7; weak D call: TRBD1 (5 bases). CDR1 and CDR2 (germline): MNHNS, SASEGT. This CDR3 is 13 amino acids long. The V gene lost 0 bases and the J gene lost 3 bases, with 6 bases spanning the gap. The chain's CDR3 is CASSEATVYEQYF. The DNA of the CDR3 is TGTGCCAGCAGTGAAGCGACAGTCTACGAGCAGTACTTC.

The genes are TRBV6-8 and TRBJ2-1; D not resolved. The V gene's germline CDR1 is MNHGY and CDR2 SAAAGT. Trimming cost V 4 bases and J 3 bases, with 19 bases left between them. The CDR3 sequence is 17 residues long. The chain's CDR3 is CASSCATEIHGYNEQFF. CDR3 coding DNA: TGTGCCAGCAGTTGTGCGACGGAAATCCACGGCTACAATGAGCAGTTCTTC.

V is TRBV4-2 and J is TRBJ1-3; D gene ambiguous. This CDR3 is built from 12 residues. V dropped 0 bases and J dropped 12 bases, with 9 bases sitting between them. Per germline, CDR1 LGHNA and CDR2 YNFKEQ. The CDR3: CASSQDGAFIYF. The CDR3 DNA reads TGTGCCAGCAGCCAAGACGGAGCCTTCATATATTTT.

This chain uses TRBV9 with TRBJ1-1; possibly TRBD1 for D (5 bases). The CDR3 runs 14 residues. Trimming left V 3 bases short and J 0 bases short, with 9 bases between. In germline, CDR1 is SGDLS, CDR2 YYNGEE. CDR3 residues: CASSGGRMNTEAFF. In DNA, the CDR3 is TGTGCCAGCAGCGGGGGACGGATGAACACTGAAGCTTTCTTT.

The table lists this clone with a count of one. The V gene is TRBV19, the J gene TRBJ2-1, with 7 bases that match TRBD1. V dropped 3 bases and J dropped 4; count of bases not matched to a gene: 0. The CDR3 totals 13 residues. Germline V gene sequence: CDR1 LNHDA, CDR2 SQIVND (reference sequence). The CDR3 spells CASSMGQYNEQFF. The CDR3 nucleotides are TGTGCCAGTAGTATGGGACAGTACAATGAGCAGTTCTTC.

V is TRBV28 and J is TRBJ2-7, with 7 bases that match TRBD2. J lost 0 bases, V lost 6 bases, and 5 bases had no gene match. This CDR3 spans 14 amino acids. The germline V gene encodes CDR1 MDHEN and CDR2 SYDVKM. The CDR3 coding sequence is TGTGCCAGCAGCCTAGCTAGCGGCTCCTACGAGCAGTACTTC. The encoded protein is CASSLASGSYEQYF.

This clone has just a few counts. This sequence joins TRBV27 and TRBJ1-5; D is ambiguous. Germline V gene lookup returns CDR1 MNHEY and CDR2 SMNVEV (reference sequence). The V gene lost 2 bases and the J gene lost 1 base, with 15 bases spanning the gap. CDR3 length equals 17 residues. The CDR3 loop reads CASSLTVTEISNQPQHF. The DNA of the CDR3 is TGTGCCAGCAGTTTAACAGTTACTGAAATCAGCAATCAGCCCCAGCATTTT.